This TCR beta chain was captured by sequencing in a study of shared clonotypes between healthy human individuals. Germline loops: CDR1 SGHAT, CDR2 FQNNGV. This CDR3 is built from 15 residues. Concerning this clone itself: At one end the junction does not follow the germline gene, possibly because of a read error.

Sequencing was performed with immunoSEQ multiplex PCR; in TCRdb, only in-frame clones are kept and a portion is missing. This table holds over 1.4 million clones, approximately 97% found once. The sequenced sample was naive CD4+ T cells sorted from blood. The subset here: CD45RA+ positively selected. The chain recombines TRBV11-2 with TRBJ2-1; TRBD2 is a possible D gene (6 bases). The receptor was derived from a man aged 30 to 39 in good health. CDR3 nucleotides: TGTGCCAGCAGCCTAGAGCGGGTTAGCTACAATGAGCAGTTCTTC. This gives the protein CASSLERVSYNEQFF.